This T cell receptor beta chain is drawn from a study of T cell responses to AZD1222 COVID-19 vaccine. Study overall: Pooling covered second doses at about 4 or about 12 weeks. Study-wide findings and caveats: Nearly half of spike-specific TCRs reportedly target variant regions that are unmutated in the B.1.351 and B.1.1.7 variants.

Trimming took 0 bases from V and 5 from J, leaving 5 bases between them. The CDR3 has 12 amino acids. The germline gives CDR1 SGDLS, CDR2 YYNGEE. The assay was immunoSEQ multiplex PCR, and TCRdb's table has in-frame clones only and misses some. The table includes over 60,000 clones, roughly 87% detected once. Points on this clone: Its cognate antigen is unknown.

The sequence came from an adult in good health. Material: peripheral blood, obtained on day 0 of AZD1222 vaccination. This chain links TRBV9 with TRBJ1-2; no firm D call. The CDR3 region has the DNA TGTGCCAGCAGCGTAGACGGGTATGGCTACACCTTC. Its protein is CASSVDGYGYTF.